These 31 T cell receptor beta chains were sequenced from one sample in a study of CXCR3-negative and CXCR3-positive naive CD8 T cells (dated by TCRdb to the late 2010s). Study-wide findings and limitations: Compared with CXCR3-negative naive cells, CXCR3-positive naive cells had TRB CDR3s with higher hydrophobicity (lower Kidera factor 4), lower energy, and higher strength and volume indices.

The instrument was a NextSeq 550. The Human TCR Profiling Kit (MiLaboratory) was used to make UMI-labeled 5' RACE TRB cDNA libraries. The reads underwent TCRdb reprocessing, giving one record for each CDR3 protein sequence and no DNA. The table for this sample shows approximately 48,000 distinct CDR3 sequences. Together, the top ten hold around 0.58% of the sample. The antigens these receptors bind are not known. Sequenced input: naive CXCR3+ CD8+ T cells from blood. The sample's cell subset or site label, in plain terms: CD45RO-CCR7+CD27+CD95- naive CD8+ T cells expressing CXCR3 (TNR3+). These receptors were obtained from a human donor in good health. Some clones in this sample may be carry-over from other donors' samples.

The chain carries TRBV20-1 and TRBJ2-7. The CDR3 totals 14 residues. Germline CDR1 is DFQATT and CDR2 is SNEGSKA (reference sequence). The CDR3 sequence: CSARDTSGYYEQYF.

CDR3 amino acids: CASLPLRRVGETQYF. The chain recombines TRBV2 with TRBJ2-5; TCRdb lists TRBD2, though no DNA is available to test this call. CDR1 is SNHLY and CDR2 is FYNNEI in the germline V gene. CDR3 length equals 15 residues.

V usage is TRBV9 and J usage is TRBJ1-3. The CDR3 sequence is 14 residues long. Germline V gene data show CDR1 as SGDLS and CDR2 as YYNGEE. This CDR3 reads CASSGTVTGNTIYF.

J is TRBJ1-1 and V is TRBV2; checking the TCRdb D call of TRBD1 is not possible without DNA. The CDR3 spans 14 residues. CDR1 SNHLY and CDR2 FYNNEI come from the germline V gene. The CDR3: CASIRGPGNTEAFF.

V usage is TRBV12-3 or TRBV12-4 and J usage is TRBJ1-2. The CDR3 totals 13 residues. The chain's CDR3 is CASSPVRRDGYTF.

The V and J genes are TRBV7-9 and TRBJ2-5. CDR3 length: 14 amino acids. CDR1 is SEHNR, CDR2 FQNEAQ, per germline (reference sequence). CDR3 protein: CASSLQERQETQYF. Together with reference TRBV7-9 and TRBJ2-5, the CDR3 gives the full variable domain: DTGVSQNPRHKITKRGQNVTFRCDPISEHNRLYWYRQTLGQGPEFLTYFQNEAQLEKSRLLSDRFSAERPKGSFSTLEIQRTEQGDSAMYLCASSLQERQETQYFGPGTRLLVL.

V gene TRBV7-9 combines with J gene TRBJ2-2. The CDR3 has 13 amino acids. The germline CDR1 and CDR2 sequences are SEHNR and FQNEAQ (reference sequence). CDR3 sequence reads: CASSLSAAGELFF.

This chain uses TRBV28 with TRBJ2-7. Germline V lookup: CDR1 MDHEN, CDR2 SYDVKM. This CDR3 comprises 14 residues. The CDR3 loop is CASSLGTSTYEQYF.

The rearrangement links TRBV20-1 to TRBJ2-1; TCRdb names TRBD1, which stays unverified in the absence of DNA. In germline, CDR1 is DFQATT, CDR2 SNEGSKA (reference sequence). CDR3 length: 15 residues. The CDR3: CSARDLAGVDNEQFF.

This chain uses TRBV29-1 with TRBJ2-2; TCRdb gives TRBD2 as the D gene, but with no DNA this cannot be confirmed. The CDR3 consists of 14 residues. The germline V gene has CDR1 SQVTM and CDR2 ANQGSEA. CDR3 amino acids: CSVDERGNTGELFF.

This rearrangement joins TRBV25-1 to TRBJ2-1; TCRdb reports TRBD2, a call that lacks DNA to check it against. The CDR3 sequence is 14 residues long. The germline V gene encodes CDR1 MGHDK and CDR2 SYGVNS. CDR3 sequence: CASTRLAGGNEQFF.

CDR3 protein: CSVEGGSSYNSPLHF. V usage is TRBV29-1 and J usage is TRBJ1-6. There are 15 residues in the CDR3. Germline lookup yields CDR1 SQVTM and CDR2 ANQGSEA.

This chain uses TRBV2 with TRBJ2-1; without DNA, the TCRdb call of TRBD1 cannot be checked. From germline, CDR1 is SNHLY and CDR2 FYNNEI. The length of the CDR3 is 15 residues. CDR3 region: CASTAGQGIYNEQFF.

The J gene is TRBJ2-3, the V gene TRBV7-9. This CDR3 is built from 12 residues. CDR1 is SEHNR and CDR2 is FQNEAQ in the germline V gene (reference sequence). CDR3 amino acids: CASSLDGDTQYF.

The CDR3 loop is CASSLEYRPTGTDTQYF. The J gene is TRBJ2-3, the V gene TRBV7-2; TCRdb's D call, TRBD1, is unchecked because there is no DNA. CDR1 SGHTA and CDR2 FQGNSA come from the germline V gene. CDR3 length: 17 amino acids.

This chain joins TRBV21-1 and TRBJ1-1; TCRdb's D call, TRBD1, is unchecked because there is no DNA. TRBV21-1 is deemed a pseudogene. CDR3 size: 15 residues. The CDR3 is CASSKGDRDDTEAFF.

This sequence joins TRBV12-5 and TRBJ1-5; the D gene TCRdb calls, TRBD1, cannot be checked with no DNA. Germline V lookup: CDR1 LGHNT, CDR2 FRNRAP. This CDR3 is 13 amino acids long. This CDR3 is CASRQGGSEAQHF.

The chain carries TRBV7-9 and TRBJ2-7. The CDR3 runs to 14 residues. CDR1 is SEHNR and CDR2 is FQNEAQ in the germline V gene (reference sequence). The CDR3 loop reads CASSIDGSSYEQYF. Complete variable domain (other parts from reference TRBV7-9 and TRBJ2-7): DTGVSQNPRHKITKRGQNVTFRCDPISEHNRLYWYRQTLGQGPEFLTYFQNEAQLEKSRLLSDRFSAERPKGSFSTLEIQRTEQGDSAMYLCASSIDGSSYEQYFGPGTRLTVT.

The V call is TRBV29-1, the J call TRBJ2-2; TCRdb selects TRBD1, and the lack of DNA leaves this call unchecked. CDR3 length equals 14 residues. CDR1 is SQVTM, CDR2 ANQGSEA, per germline. CDR3 protein: CSVEDYRDTGELFF.

This CDR3 is CASSLGTGKAYEQYF. This sequence joins TRBV7-6 and TRBJ2-7; TCRdb selects TRBD1, and the lack of DNA leaves this call unchecked. CDR1 and CDR2 (germline): SGHVS, FNYEAQ. CDR3 length: 15 amino acids.

This chain uses TRBV5-6 with TRBJ2-7; TCRdb's D gene call, TRBD1, goes unchecked for lack of DNA. The CDR3 length is 15 residues. From germline, CDR1 is SGHDT and CDR2 YYEEEE. The CDR3 protein is CASSFGTDLTYEQYF.

V and J are TRBV7-9 and TRBJ1-1. Germline loops: CDR1 SEHNR, CDR2 FQNEAQ (reference sequence). The CDR3 is made up of 11 amino acids. Here the CDR3 reads CASSFDTEAFF.

V usage is TRBV25-1 and J usage is TRBJ2-1; TCRdb designates TRBD2, a call that cannot be tested without DNA. The CDR3 has 15 amino acids. In germline, CDR1 is MGHDK, CDR2 SYGVNS. The CDR3 is CASSFSRDYYNEQLF.

V usage is TRBV4-3 and J usage is TRBJ2-7; TCRdb names TRBD1, which stays unverified in the absence of DNA. CDR1 LGHNA and CDR2 YSLEER come from the germline V gene. CDR3 size: 16 residues. CDR3 amino acids: CASSQEPGYQGFEQYF.

The V gene is TRBV7-9, the J gene TRBJ2-3. From germline, CDR1 is SEHNR and CDR2 FQNEAQ (reference sequence). CDR3 size: 15 residues. The CDR3 is CASSLILSSTDTQYF.

J is TRBJ2-1 and V is TRBV10-3; TCRdb's D gene call, TRBD1, goes unchecked for lack of DNA. This CDR3 spans 16 amino acids. Germline CDR1 reads ENHRY; CDR2 reads SYGVKD. The CDR3 region is CAISEPGQGAYNEQFF.

V and J are TRBV11-3 and TRBJ1-2; as DNA is missing, the TRBD1 call by TCRdb cannot be tested. The CDR3 consists of 13 residues. Germline-derived CDR1 and CDR2 are SGHNT and YENEEA. CDR3 sequence: CASSSGTGDSYTF.

This chain connects TRBV12-3 or TRBV12-4 to TRBJ2-5; the D gene TCRdb calls, TRBD2, cannot be checked with no DNA. The CDR3 consists of 15 residues. The chain's CDR3 is CASRGTSGDQETQYF.

The chain uses TRBV28 and TRBJ1-1; the TCRdb call, TRBD1, lacks DNA for checking. The CDR3 spans 17 residues. The germline CDR1 and CDR2 sequences are MDHEN and SYDVKM. CDR3 region: CASSFRDRAGRRTEAFF. The variable domain in full, completed from reference TRBV28 and TRBJ1-1, reads DVKVTQSSRYLVKRTGEKVFLECVQDMDHENMFWYRQDPGLGLRLIYFSYDVKMKEKGDIPEGYSVSREKKERFSLILESASTNQTSMYLCASSFRDRAGRRTEAFFGQGTRLTVV.

This chain uses TRBV7-3 with TRBJ2-6; TCRdb designates TRBD1, a call that cannot be tested without DNA. The length of the CDR3 is 17 residues. Germline CDR1 is SGHTA and CDR2 is FQGTGA. The CDR3 here is CASSRSGAPGGANVLTF.

The V and J genes are TRBV29-1 and TRBJ2-7. Germline lookup yields CDR1 SQVTM and CDR2 ANQGSEA. The CDR3 is made up of 13 amino acids. The CDR3 reads CSALAGSSYEQYF.